This section outlines one T cell receptor (beta chain) sequence together with its context. Trimming took 5 bases from V and 4 from J, leaving 14 bases between them. CDR1 is SGHTA and CDR2 is FQGNSA in the germline V gene. This CDR3 has 14 amino acids. TCRdb fed the RACE reads into MiXCR, producing one record per CDR3 protein. The profile shows about 340,000 distinct CDR3 sequences, 5.5% to 8% of them singletons. The source of the sample is a study of human T cells and chemical hapten exposure. Described time point: patch test 1, 2 weeks after DPC sensitization. Treatment meaning: therapeutic diphenylcyclopropenone sensitization with weekly scalp DPC.

The V and J genes are TRBV7-2 and TRBJ1-1; D is unclear. The starting material was whole blood, obtained in connection with sensitization to the hapten diphenylcyclopropenone (DPC). The TCR sequence derives from a woman younger than 35 with alopecia areata. Some clones in this sample may be carry-over from other donors' samples. The CDR3 region is CASSPPRRGTEAFF. CDR3 in DNA: TGTGCCAGCAGCCCCCCTCGTCGGGGCACTGAAGCTTTCTTT.